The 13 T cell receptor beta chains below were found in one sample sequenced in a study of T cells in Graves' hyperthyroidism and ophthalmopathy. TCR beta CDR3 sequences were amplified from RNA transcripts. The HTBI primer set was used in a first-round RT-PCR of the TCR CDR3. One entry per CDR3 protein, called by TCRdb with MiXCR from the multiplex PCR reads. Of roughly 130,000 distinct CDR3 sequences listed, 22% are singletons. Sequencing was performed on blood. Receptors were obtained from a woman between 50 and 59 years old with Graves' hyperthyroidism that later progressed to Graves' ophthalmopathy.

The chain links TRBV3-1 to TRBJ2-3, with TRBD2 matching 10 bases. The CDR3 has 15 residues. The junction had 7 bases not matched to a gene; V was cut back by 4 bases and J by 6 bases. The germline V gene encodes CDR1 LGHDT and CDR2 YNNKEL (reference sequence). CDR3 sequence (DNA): TGTGCCAGCAGCCGTAGCGGGGGGCCCGCCGATACGCAGTATTTT. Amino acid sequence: CASSRSGGPADTQYF.

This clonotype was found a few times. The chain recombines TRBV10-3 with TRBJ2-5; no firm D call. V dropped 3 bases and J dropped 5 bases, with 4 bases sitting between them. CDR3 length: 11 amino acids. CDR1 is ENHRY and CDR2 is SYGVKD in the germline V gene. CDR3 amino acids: CAISDRETQYF. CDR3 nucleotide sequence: TGTGCCATCAGTGATAGGGAGACCCAGTACTTC.

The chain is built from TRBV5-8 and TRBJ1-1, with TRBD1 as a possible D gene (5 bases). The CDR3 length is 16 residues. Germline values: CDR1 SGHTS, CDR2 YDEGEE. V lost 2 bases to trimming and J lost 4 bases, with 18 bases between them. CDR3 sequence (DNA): TGTGCCAGCAGCTTTGGGGCACGGAGTAAAGGCACTGAAGCTTTCTTT. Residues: CASSFGARSKGTEAFF.

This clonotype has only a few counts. CDR3 sequence: CASRWTRANYGYTF. In DNA, the CDR3 is TGTGCCAGCAGATGGACTCGAGCTAACTATGGCTACACCTTC. The gene calls are TRBV28 and TRBJ1-2; no clear D gene. There are 14 residues in the CDR3. The germline V gene has CDR1 MDHEN and CDR2 SYDVKM. Trimming pared 6 bases from V and 0 bases from J, leaving 11 bases between.

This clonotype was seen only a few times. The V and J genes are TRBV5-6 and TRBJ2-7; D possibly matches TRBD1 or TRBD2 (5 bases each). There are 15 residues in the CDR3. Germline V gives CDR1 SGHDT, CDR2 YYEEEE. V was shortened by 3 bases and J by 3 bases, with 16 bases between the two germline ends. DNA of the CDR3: TGTGCCAGCAGCTCTCTCGGACGGGGCCACTACGAGCAGTACTTC. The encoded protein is CASSSLGRGHYEQYF.

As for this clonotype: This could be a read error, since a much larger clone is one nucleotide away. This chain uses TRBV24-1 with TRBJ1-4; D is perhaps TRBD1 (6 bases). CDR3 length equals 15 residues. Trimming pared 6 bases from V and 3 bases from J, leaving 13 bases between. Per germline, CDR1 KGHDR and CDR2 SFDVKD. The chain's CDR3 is CATSYGGGANEKLFF. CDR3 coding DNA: TGTGCCACCAGTTACGGCGGGGGCGCTAATGAAAAACTGTTTTTT.

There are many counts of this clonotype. The CDR3 is CASSLRGRGADTQYF. As DNA, the CDR3 is TGTGCCAGCAGCTTACGTGGCAGGGGGGCAGATACGCAGTATTTT. The chain couples TRBV7-6 to TRBJ2-3, with D perhaps matching TRBD1 (7 bases). Germline V CDR1 and CDR2: SGHVS, FNYEAQ. CDR3 size: 15 residues. Deletions cut 2 bases from V and 4 bases from J, with 13 bases between.

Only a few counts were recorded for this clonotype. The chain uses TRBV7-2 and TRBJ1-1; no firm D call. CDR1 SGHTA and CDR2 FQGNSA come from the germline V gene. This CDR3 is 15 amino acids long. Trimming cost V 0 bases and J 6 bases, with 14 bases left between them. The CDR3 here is CASSLATAKRAEAFF. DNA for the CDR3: TGTGCCAGCAGCTTAGCGACGGCAAAGAGGGCTGAAGCTTTCTTT.

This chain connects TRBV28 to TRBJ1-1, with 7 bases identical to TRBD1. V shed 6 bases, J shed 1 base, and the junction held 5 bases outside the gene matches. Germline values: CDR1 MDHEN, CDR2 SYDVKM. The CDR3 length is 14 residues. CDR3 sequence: CASRKTGPNTEAFF. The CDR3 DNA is TGTGCCAGCAGGAAGACAGGGCCGAACACTGAAGCTTTCTTT.

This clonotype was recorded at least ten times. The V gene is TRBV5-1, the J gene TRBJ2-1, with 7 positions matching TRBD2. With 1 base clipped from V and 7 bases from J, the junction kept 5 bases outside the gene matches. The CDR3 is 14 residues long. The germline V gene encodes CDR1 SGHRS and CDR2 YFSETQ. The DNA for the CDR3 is TGCGCCAGCAGCTTGAGCGGGACCCGGAATGAGCAGTTCTTC. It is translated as CASSLSGTRNEQFF.

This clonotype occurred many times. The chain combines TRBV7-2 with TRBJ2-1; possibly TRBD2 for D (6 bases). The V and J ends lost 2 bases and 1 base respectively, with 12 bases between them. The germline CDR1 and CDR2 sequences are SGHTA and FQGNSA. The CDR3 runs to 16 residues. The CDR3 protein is CASSLSLGRSYNEQFF. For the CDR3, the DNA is TGTGCCAGCAGCTTATCCCTCGGGAGATCCTACAATGAGCAGTTCTTC.

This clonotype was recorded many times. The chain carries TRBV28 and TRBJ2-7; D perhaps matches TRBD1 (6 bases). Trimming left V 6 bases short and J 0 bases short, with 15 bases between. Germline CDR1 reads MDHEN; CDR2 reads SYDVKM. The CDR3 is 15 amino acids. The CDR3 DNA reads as TGTGCCAGCAGCTTGGACAGATTCAGCTCCTACGAGCAGTACTTC. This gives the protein CASSLDRFSSYEQYF. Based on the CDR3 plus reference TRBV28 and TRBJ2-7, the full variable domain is DVKVTQSSRYLVKRTGEKVFLECVQDMDHENMFWYRQDPGLGLRLIYFSYDVKMKEKGDIPEGYSVSREKKERFSLILESASTNQTSMYLCASSLDRFSSYEQYFGPGTRLTVT.

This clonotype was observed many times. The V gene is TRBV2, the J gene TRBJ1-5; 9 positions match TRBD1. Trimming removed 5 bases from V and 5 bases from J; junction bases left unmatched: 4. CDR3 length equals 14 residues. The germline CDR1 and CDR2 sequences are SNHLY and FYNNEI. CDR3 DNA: TGTGCCAGCAGTCTCGGGACAGGGTATCAGCCCCAGCATTTT. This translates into CASSLGTGYQPQHF. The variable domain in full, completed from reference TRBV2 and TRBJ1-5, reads EPEVTQTPSHQVTQMGQEVILRCVPISNHLYFYWYRQILGQKVEFLVSFYNNEISEKSEIFDDQFSVERPDGSNFTLKIRSTKLEDSAMYFCASSLGTGYQPQHFGDGTRLSIL.